This T cell receptor beta chain was captured in a study of identical twins. Of note for this clonotype: The antigen is undetermined.

Findings of the study overall: It was cross-sectional statistical analysis, not following the same donors, that the conclusions relied on. Invariant cells of the MAIT and iNKT types might have partly distorted the zero-insertion analyses. Twins shared out-of-frame alpha sequences with excess low generation probability.

Germline CDR1 SGHAT, CDR2 FQNNGV. CDR3 size: 14 residues. Trimming shortened V by 2 bases and J by 4 bases, and 11 bases separated the two germline ends. Each CDR3 protein gets one entry after TCRdb re-called the 5' RACE reads with MiXCR. The sample contains about 810,000 distinct CDR3 sequences, roughly an eighth of which appear only once. The sample was also linked to a second study, of yellow fever vaccine responses in identical twins.

The V call is TRBV11-2, the J call TRBJ1-2; no clear D. The source of this sequence is a woman under 30 in good health. The sample consisted of PBMCs. The CDR3, as DNA: TGTGCCAGCAGCTTATCAGTTTATACCTATGGCTACACCTTC. Translating it yields CASSLSVYTYGYTF.